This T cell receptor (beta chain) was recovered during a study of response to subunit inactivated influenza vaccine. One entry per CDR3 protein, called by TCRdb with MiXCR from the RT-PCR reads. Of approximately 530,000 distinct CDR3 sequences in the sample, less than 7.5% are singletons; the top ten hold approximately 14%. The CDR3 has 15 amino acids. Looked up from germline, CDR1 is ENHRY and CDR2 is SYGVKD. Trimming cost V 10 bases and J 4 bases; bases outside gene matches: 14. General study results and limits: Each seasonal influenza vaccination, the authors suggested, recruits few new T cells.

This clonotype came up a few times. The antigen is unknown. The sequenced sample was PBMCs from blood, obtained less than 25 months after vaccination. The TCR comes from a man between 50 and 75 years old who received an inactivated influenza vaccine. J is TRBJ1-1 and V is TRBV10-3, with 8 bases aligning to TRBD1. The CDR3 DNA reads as TGTGCCACTCGGACAGGGATGATGGACGGCACTGAAGCTTTCTTT. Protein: CATRTGMMDGTEAFF.